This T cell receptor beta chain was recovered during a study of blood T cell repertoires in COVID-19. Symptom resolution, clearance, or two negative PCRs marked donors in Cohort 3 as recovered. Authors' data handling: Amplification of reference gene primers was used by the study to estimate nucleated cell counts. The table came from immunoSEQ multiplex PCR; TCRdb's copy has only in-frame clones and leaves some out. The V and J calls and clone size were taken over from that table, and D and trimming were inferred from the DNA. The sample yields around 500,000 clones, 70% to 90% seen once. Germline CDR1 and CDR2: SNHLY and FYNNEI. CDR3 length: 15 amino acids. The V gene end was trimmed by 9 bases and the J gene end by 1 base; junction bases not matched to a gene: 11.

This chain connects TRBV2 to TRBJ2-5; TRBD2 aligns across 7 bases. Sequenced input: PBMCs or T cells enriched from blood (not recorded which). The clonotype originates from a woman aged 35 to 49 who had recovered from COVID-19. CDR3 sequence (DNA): TGTGCCAGTAGGACCAGACTAGCCTTCCAAGAGACCCAGTACTTC. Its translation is CASRTRLAFQETQYF.